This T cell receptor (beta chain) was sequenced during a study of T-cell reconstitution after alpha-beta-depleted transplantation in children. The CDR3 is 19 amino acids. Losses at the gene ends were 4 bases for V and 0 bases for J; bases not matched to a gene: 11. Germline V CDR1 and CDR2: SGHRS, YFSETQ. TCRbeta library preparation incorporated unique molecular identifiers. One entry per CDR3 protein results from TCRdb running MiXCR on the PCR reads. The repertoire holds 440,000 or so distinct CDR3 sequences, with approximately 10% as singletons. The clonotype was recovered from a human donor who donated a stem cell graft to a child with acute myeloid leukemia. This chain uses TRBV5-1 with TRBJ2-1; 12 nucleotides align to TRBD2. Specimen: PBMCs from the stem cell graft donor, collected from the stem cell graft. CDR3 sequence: CASSQRLAGGISSYNEQFF. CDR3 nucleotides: TGCGCCAGCAGCCAAAGGCTAGCGGGAGGGATAAGCTCCTACAATGAGCAGTTCTTC.